This is a list of T cell receptor beta chains from one sample in a study of T cell repertoires in cytomegalovirus infection. TCRdb ran MiXCR on the reads and lists one entry per CDR3 protein. This table holds a few hundred thousand distinct CDR3 sequences, roughly 15% found once. Sequenced material: PBMCs. Receptors originate from a human donor in good health (CMV status not recorded). Some clones in this sample may be carry-over from other donors' samples. CDR3s include the opening cysteine and the closing phenylalanine or tryptophan. A D gene is named only where the DNA matches it firmly. Not all rows give a size; the values are once, few, many and, for expanded clones, a class.

v_call	j_call	clone_size	d_call	cdr3_aa	cdr3_nt
TRBV3-1	TRBJ2-7	NA	NA	CASSQYLYEQYF	TGTGCCAGCAGCCAATATTTATACGAGCAGTACTTC
TRBV28	TRBJ1-5	NA	NA	CASSSSTWANQPQHF	TGTGCCAGCAGTTCCTCAACATGGGCAAATCAGCCCCAGCATTTT
TRBV7-9	TRBJ2-3	few	TRBD1	CASSLALGRGKYF	TGTGCCAGCAGCTTAGCGCTGGGCAGGGGGAAGTATTTT
TRBV6-5	TRBJ2-5	many	NA	CASSYSGQGPGETQYF	TGTGCCAGCAGTTACTCCGGGCAGGGGCCGGGGGAGACCCAGTACTTC
TRBV2	TRBJ2-5	NA	NA	CASKEGSIQETQYF	TGTGCCAGCAAGGAGGGGTCCATCCAAGAGACCCAGTACTTC
TRBV15	TRBJ2-2	NA	NA	CATSRLERGELFF	TGTGCCACCAGCAGACTAGAGAGAGGGGAGCTGTTTTTT
TRBV7-3	TRBJ1-1	many	TRBD1	CASSLNGRGLTEAFF	TGTGCCAGCAGCTTAAATGGAAGGGGGCTCACTGAAGCTTTCTTT
TRBV6-1	TRBJ1-1	NA	TRBD1	CASSEALLDRAIAFF	TGTGCCAGCAGTGAAGCGCTTCTGGACAGGGCTATAGCTTTCTTT
TRBV4-2	TRBJ1-6	NA	TRBD1	CASSQNWDRGSPLHF	TGTGCCAGCAGCCAGAACTGGGACAGGGGTTCACCCCTCCACTTT
TRBV19	TRBJ1-5	few	TRBD1	CASSMGRQGPQPQHF	TGTGCCAGTAGTATGGGCCGACAGGGCCCTCAGCCCCAGCATTTT
TRBV10-3	TRBJ2-5	few	TRBD2	CAISLAGVQETQYF	TGTGCCATCTCGTTAGCGGGGGTACAAGAGACCCAGTACTTC
TRBV7-6	TRBJ2-3	NA	TRBD1	CASSAGTGVTDTQYF	TGTGCTAGCAGCGCCGGGACAGGGGTCACAGATACGCAGTATTTT
TRBV20-1	TRBJ2-7	once	NA	CSAASFYEQYF	TGCAGTGCAGCTAGCTTCTACGAGCAGTACTTC
TRBV7-6	TRBJ2-2	many	TRBD1	CASSLARDSHTGELFF	TGTGCCAGCAGCTTAGCCCGGGACAGTCACACCGGGGAGCTGTTTTTT
TRBV27	TRBJ1-1	many	TRBD1	CASSFHTGTGVETEAFF	TGTGCCAGCAGTTTCCATACCGGGACAGGGGTGGAAACTGAAGCTTTCTTT
TRBV7-2	TRBJ2-1	many	TRBD2	CASSPRGGSYNEQFF	TGTGCCAGCAGCCCACGGGGGGGCTCCTACAATGAGCAGTTCTTC
TRBV4-2	TRBJ2-5	NA	TRBD2	CASSQGEAGGVETQYF	TGTGCCAGCAGCCAAGGTGAAGCGGGGGGCGTGGAGACCCAGTACTTC
TRBV7-9	TRBJ1-2	few	NA	CASSLGQEYNYGYTF	TGTGCCAGCAGCTTAGGGCAGGAATATAACTATGGCTACACCTTC
TRBV2	TRBJ1-1	NA	NA	CATRRNTEAFF	TGTGCCACCCGACGGAACACTGAAGCTTTCTTT
TRBV6-2/TRBV6-3	TRBJ2-3	many	NA	CASSYSEASTDTQYF	TGTGCCAGCAGTTACTCCGAAGCTAGCACAGATACGCAGTATTTT
TRBV4-1	TRBJ2-5	few	NA	CASSQAPNGRTQYF	TGCGCCAGCAGCCAAGCCCCCAACGGGAGGACCCAGTACTTC
TRBV20-1	TRBJ1-5	few	NA	CSAQIPGVGYQPQHF	TGCAGTGCTCAAATCCCGGGGGTTGGCTATCAGCCCCAGCATTTT
TRBV7-2	TRBJ2-3	many	NA	CASDRHTDTQYF	TGTGCCAGCGACAGACACACAGATACGCAGTATTTT
TRBV4-2	TRBJ2-2	NA	TRBD2	CASSYTSGGAVGELFF	TGTGCCAGCAGCTATACTAGCGGGGGGGCCGTCGGGGAGCTGTTTTTT
TRBV2	TRBJ1-4	few	NA	CASSVGRNEKLFF	TGTGCCAGCAGTGTTGGCAGAAATGAAAAACTGTTTTTT
TRBV6-5	TRBJ2-1	few	NA	CASSYSLGQYNEQFF	TGTGCCAGCAGTTACTCGCTTGGACAGTACAATGAGCAGTTCTTC
TRBV19	TRBJ1-1	NA	NA	CASSGAGGLNTEAFF	TGTGCCAGTAGTGGAGCGGGGGGCCTGAACACTGAAGCTTTCTTT
TRBV7-2	TRBJ2-1	many	TRBD1	CASRLGQPGHEQFF	TGTGCCAGCAGATTGGGACAGCCGGGTCATGAGCAGTTCTTC